The clone carrying this TCR beta chain was observed a single time. This sample is part of a study of blood T cell repertoires in COVID-19. Study background: Samples of COVID-19 (acute and convalescent) were obtained from the United States, Italy and Spain.

The protocol was immunoSEQ multiplex PCR, while the TCRdb copy is restricted to in-frame clones and leaves out a portion. The sample consists of around 150,000 clones, around 73% of them appearing once. Germline CDR1 and CDR2: SGHTA and FQGTGA. The CDR3 totals 14 residues. V was trimmed by 0 bases and J by 5 bases, leaving 10 bases between them. This rearrangement joins TRBV7-3 to TRBJ2-5, with a possible D match to TRBD1 (6 bases). The sequence derives from a man in his sixties who had recovered from COVID-19. What was sequenced was peripheral blood. The CDR3 nucleotides read TGTGCCAGCAGCTTAACAGGGGGACATGAGACCCAGTACTTC. Translation gives CASSLTGGHETQYF.